This T cell receptor beta chain is from a study of PD-1 blockade in classical Hodgkin lymphoma. Study-wide points: Differences between repertoires have undefined causes, possibly disease activity or prior therapy. While CD8+ TCR diversity did not rise significantly by C4D1, CD4+ TCR diversity did.

As for this clone: What it recognizes is unknown.

Germline lookup yields CDR1 SGHRS and CDR2 YFSETQ. The CDR3 spans 17 residues. With 0 bases clipped from V and 4 bases from J, the junction kept 9 bases outside the gene matches. Every single patient, without exception, relapsed after autologous stem cell transplantation, and brentuximab vedotin exposure varied. Complete response, partial response or progressive disease made up the best responses. Sequencing was performed with immunoSEQ multiplex PCR; in TCRdb, only in-frame clones are kept and a portion is missing. The sample consists of 39,000 or so clones, approximately 90% of them appearing once.

The material was peripheral blood mononuclear cells (PBMCs), obtained before the second cycle of nivolumab. The chain combines TRBV5-1 with TRBJ2-2; 7 bases agree with TRBD1. The source of this sequence is a human donor with classical Hodgkin lymphoma. CDR3 in DNA: TGCGCCAGCAGCTTGGACACAGGGGCTGTGGGCACCGGGGAGCTGTTTTTT. It yields the protein CASSLDTGAVGTGELFF.